This T cell receptor (beta chain) was retrieved from a study of T-cell memory formation after mild COVID-19 (dated by TCRdb to the early 2020s). Regarding the study in general: TCR sequence clusters from the two donors were largely donor specific. In a couple of donors, T-cell clones that expanded and contracted after mild COVID-19 were tracked by sequencing TCRalpha and TCRbeta repertoires over time. Two young, previously healthy adult volunteers, one female and one male, were included in the cohort.

TCRdb lists the instrument as Illumina NovaSeq 6000. TCRalpha and TCRbeta cDNA libraries were built by 5'RACE with constant-segment primers, adding sample barcodes and unique molecular identifiers. Trizol reagent was used to extract RNA from every sample. Libraries were amplified in two PCR steps, with a second sample barcode and Illumina TruSeq adapters added in the second step. Sequencing of libraries was performed on an Illumina NovaSeq with 2 x 150 bp paired-end reads. In the authors' own workflow: With migec v1.2.7, reads were demultiplexed and then collapsed into UMI-guided consensus sequences. Using mixcr v2.1.11, the UMI consensuses were aligned to TRA and TRB V and J templates and assembled into clonotypes. A clonotype was counted as expanded or contracted only if both edgeR and NoisET called the change significant, with noise models trained on biological replicates. For edgeR calls, the cutoffs were a false discovery rate-adjusted p below 0.01 and a log2 fold-change threshold of 1. PCA with hierarchical clustering of max-normalized trajectories of the 1000 most abundant clonotypes was used as exploratory dynamics analysis. Each responding clone was given a CD4 or CD8 phenotype based on the CD4+ and CD8+ repertoires, which had been sequenced separately. In-frame beta chains were kept once TCRdb had trimmed the public reads at Q25 with fastp and called clones with MiXCR. Merged by CDR3 protein, the rows form single entries marked with the most common genes and DNA. Here the V and J calls rest on TCRdb's processing, not on the authors' analysis. In all, the sample holds fewer than 700,000 distinct CDR3 sequences, and around 17% of those were seen once. 12% of the sample goes to the ten largest clones.

V is cut by 3 bases and J by 4 bases, and the space between the germline ends is 12 bases. For CDR1 and CDR2, the germline V gene (reference sequence) lists GTSNPN and SVGIG. Counted from cysteine to phenylalanine, this CDR3 has 13 amino acids. The retained sequence is limited to the CDR3, 39 bases, with the frame set at the first base. On this clonotype itself: This receptor's antigen is unknown. Base qualities are not at hand, and no much larger clone is one base apart.

Ficoll-Paque density gradient centrifugation was the method used to isolate PBMCs. The full study reports these points: The study covered only a couple of mild cases, and larger cohorts including severe cases with pre-infection samples were considered necessary. SARS-CoV-2 specificity was not confirmed for the second-wave clones peaking on day 37. Some responding clones were found in pre-infection memory, which suggests that pre-existing cross-reactive memory T cells took part in the SARS-CoV-2 response. From day 15 to 85, contracting clones showed balanced CD4/CD8 phenotypes, whereas a second wave of clones that expanded from day 15 to 37 leaned towards CD4+. Contracting CD4+ clones were located mainly in the CM and EM memory subsets, whereas CD8+ clones were found to be enriched in EMRA.

The receptor's source is an adult woman who had mild COVID-19 (a few samples of this study predate the infection). The sample titles of this study are shuffled in the database, so cell type and time point are left out; the donor was told from shared clones. The rearrangement joined TRBV30 to TRBJ2-5; possibly the D gene is TRBD1, per 6 matching bases. The sequenced material came from PBMCs or a T cell subset sorted from them (not recorded which). The CDR3 loop reads CAWSTGQVETQYF. The sequence in DNA is TGTGCCTGGAGCACAGGGCAGGTAGAGACCCAGTACTTC.